The 22 T cell receptor beta chains below all came from one sample that was sequenced in a study of response to subunit inactivated influenza vaccine. Via MiXCR, TCRdb re-called the RT-PCR reads, giving one row per CDR3 protein. Counted here are 650,000 to 800,000 distinct CDR3 sequences, less than 20% occurring once; the ten biggest clones make up approximately 11%. This sample comprised PBMCs from blood, obtained around 5 days after vaccination. These receptors came from a man aged 50-60 years who received an inactivated influenza vaccine.

This clonotype was detected a few times. This rearrangement joins TRBV6-5 to TRBJ2-5; D not certain. V lost 8 bases and J lost 4, with 8 bases in between. This CDR3 has 11 amino acids. The V gene's germline CDR1 is MNHEY and CDR2 SVGAGI. CDR3 amino acids: CASGLAETQYF. In DNA, the CDR3 is TGTGCCAGCGGGCTGGCAGAGACCCAGTACTTC.

Comment on this clonotype: Because the CDR3 is missing its conserved closing phenylalanine or tryptophan, this is likely a read error. The V and J genes are TRBV29-1 and TRBJ2-1; 9 bases map to TRBD1. Germline CDR1 reads SQVTM; CDR2 reads ANQGSEA. This CDR3 is 14 amino acids long. After removal of 4 bases from V and 4 bases from J, the junction contained 5 bases not matched to a gene. CDR3 in amino acids: CSVGDRVSYNEQFL. The CDR3 DNA reads TGCAGCGTTGGGGACAGGGTTTCTTACAATGAGCAGTTCTTG.

This clonotype was counted only a few times. The genes are TRBV12-3 or TRBV12-4 and TRBJ1-2; 7 bases line up with TRBD1. Germline trimming cut 6 bases from V and 8 bases from J; bases unmatched to any gene: 9. The CDR3 is made up of 13 amino acids. CDR3 nucleotide sequence: TGTGCCAGCAGCGACAGGGTTCTTTACGGCTACACCTTC. Its translation is CASSDRVLYGYTF.

V gene TRBV7-2 combines with J gene TRBJ2-1; no firm D call. This CDR3 is 15 amino acids long. Germline assignment: CDR1 SGHTA and CDR2 FQGNSA. Trimming shortened V by 7 bases and J by 0 bases, and 13 bases separated the two germline ends. In nucleotides, the CDR3 is TGTGCCAGCACCCTGGGCTACGGCTCCTACAATGAGCAGTTCTTC. Amino acid sequence: CASTLGYGSYNEQFF.

The chain recombines TRBV7-2 with TRBJ2-7, with 8 nucleotides matching TRBD1. J gave up 7 bases and V 5 bases, and 10 bases lay outside the gene matches. This CDR3 is built from 14 residues. CDR1 and CDR2 from the germline V gene are SGHTA and FQGNSA. CDR3 loop: CASSPRTGTWEQYF. In DNA, the CDR3 is TGTGCCAGCAGCCCAAGGACAGGGACTTGGGAGCAGTACTTC.

This clonotype was counted a few times. V and J are TRBV11-1 and TRBJ2-7; 9 bases agree with TRBD1. Per the germline V gene, CDR1 is SGHAT and CDR2 is FQDESV (reference sequence). V shed 5 bases and J 4 bases; nucleotides not matched to a gene: 18. The CDR3 consists of 18 residues. The CDR3 sequence is CASSAGQGRFEALYEQYF. In DNA form, the CDR3 reads TGTGCCAGCAGCGCCGGACAGGGGCGCTTTGAGGCACTTTACGAGCAGTACTTC.

The chain is built from TRBV27 and TRBJ2-7; the match to TRBD2 covers 8 bases. V shed 6 bases and J 5 bases; nucleotides not matched to a gene: 9. The germline V gene encodes CDR1 MNHEY and CDR2 SMNVEV (reference sequence). The CDR3 extends over 14 amino acids. The DNA for the CDR3 is TGTGCCAGCAGGGAGCGGGAGAGTCGGAACGAGCAGTACTTC. It specifies CASRERESRNEQYF.

The rearrangement joins TRBV30 to TRBJ2-7, with 7 bases lining up with TRBD1. V trimming: 2 bases; J trimming: 6 bases; junction bases outside the gene matches: 13. Germline V gene lookup returns CDR1 GTSNPN and CDR2 SVGIG (reference sequence). The CDR3 extends over 15 amino acids. The CDR3 sequence: CAWSYPGQVHLEQYF. The CDR3, as DNA: TGTGCCTGGAGTTACCCCGGACAGGTCCACCTCGAGCAGTACTTC.

This clonotype was seen a handful of times. The chain joins TRBV20-1 to TRBJ2-7, with D unresolved. Germline CDR1 is DFQATT and CDR2 is SNEGSKA (reference sequence). The CDR3 has 11 amino acids. The V gene lost 7 bases and the J gene lost 6 bases, with 13 bases spanning the gap. The DNA of the CDR3 is TGCAGTGTCCAAAGAGTAGGCGAGCAGTACTTC. Protein: CSVQRVGEQYF.

The rearrangement joins TRBV10-3 to TRBJ2-1; TRBD1 matches 9 bases. V lost 10 bases and J lost 4; bases outside the gene matches: 8. Germline-derived CDR1 and CDR2 are ENHRY and SYGVKD. The CDR3 loop spans 14 amino acids. Here the CDR3 reads CATGTGGGYNEQFF. The CDR3 nucleotides read TGTGCCACCGGCACAGGGGGCGGTTACAATGAGCAGTTCTTC.

The gene calls are TRBV5-5 and TRBJ1-2; 8 bases fit TRBD1. The germline V gene has CDR1 SGHKS and CDR2 YYEKEE (reference sequence). The V gene end was trimmed by 4 bases and the J gene end by 2 bases; junction bases not matched to a gene: 7. The CDR3 is 15 amino acids. In DNA form, the CDR3 reads TGTGCCAGCAGCCCTGACAGGGGTCGGAACTATGGCTACACCTTC. It encodes CASSPDRGRNYGYTF.

This clonotype was recorded many times. The rearrangement links TRBV12-3 or TRBV12-4 to TRBJ1-1; 9 bases fit TRBD1. V was pared by 5 bases and J by 4 bases, with 2 bases of the junction left unmatched. The CDR3 is 13 amino acids. The CDR3 region is CASSTTGGTEAFF. The CDR3 DNA sequence: TGTGCCAGCAGTACGACAGGGGGCACTGAAGCTTTCTTT.

This clonotype has only a few counts. The chain employs TRBV7-8 and TRBJ2-7; D gene uncertain. The V end was cut by 0 bases, the J end by 5 bases, with 8 bases between. The CDR3 runs 13 residues. Germline CDR1 and CDR2: SGHVS and FQNEAQ. The CDR3 loop is CASSLAPRDEQYF. The DNA of the CDR3 is TGTGCCAGCAGCTTAGCCCCTCGGGACGAGCAGTACTTC. Supplemented by reference TRBV7-8 and TRBJ2-7, the full variable domain reads GAGVSQSPRYKVAKRGQDVALRCDPISGHVSLFWYQQALGQGPEFLTYFQNEAQLDKSGLPSDRFFAERPEGSVSTLKIQRTQQEDSAVYLCASSLAPRDEQYFGPGTRLTVT.

This clonotype has just a few counts. The rearrangement links TRBV7-2 to TRBJ2-5, with D unclear. The germline V gene encodes CDR1 SGHTA and CDR2 FQGNSA. This CDR3 contains 14 residues. V lost 7 bases and J lost 5, with 17 bases in between. The CDR3 is CASTPLVGWETQYF. CDR3 nucleotides: TGTGCCAGCACCCCTCTAGTAGGGTGGGAGACCCAGTACTTC.

Only a few counts were recorded for this clonotype. The genes are TRBV4-1 and TRBJ2-7; the D gene is possibly TRBD2 (6 bases). The CDR3 sequence is 15 residues long. Trimming pared 1 base from V and 2 bases from J, leaving 12 bases between. Per the germline V gene, CDR1 is MGHRA and CDR2 is YSYEKL. The CDR3: CASSQALRGTYEQYF. DNA of the CDR3: TGCGCCAGCAGCCAAGCATTGCGGGGAACCTACGAGCAGTACTTC.

This clonotype showed up just a few times. The chain employs TRBV6-1 and TRBJ1-1; D is ambiguous. The CDR3 sequence is 13 residues long. CDR1 and CDR2 (germline): MNHNS, SASEGT. The V gene lost 8 bases and the J gene lost 4 bases, with 14 bases spanning the gap. CDR3 in DNA: TGTGCCAGCGGTCCCGGAGGAACCACTGAAGCTTTCTTT. Amino acid sequence: CASGPGGTTEAFF.

This clonotype turned up a few times. The chain links TRBV5-1 to TRBJ1-2; D remains ambiguous. The germline V and J ends were trimmed by 5 bases and 4 bases, with 15 bases remaining between them. CDR1 is SGHRS, CDR2 YFSETQ, per germline. The CDR3 length is 14 residues. The CDR3 spells CASSSVKRGYGYTF. The CDR3 bases are TGCGCCAGCAGTTCGGTGAAGCGGGGCTATGGCTACACCTTC.

This clonotype was found a few times. The chain has TRBV20-1 and TRBJ2-3; D is unclear. The CDR3 extends over 13 amino acids. Trimming shortened V by 5 bases and J by 8 bases, and 17 bases separated the two germline ends. The germline gives CDR1 DFQATT, CDR2 SNEGSKA (reference sequence). The CDR3 spells CSARLGSPGTQYF. The CDR3, as DNA: TGCAGTGCTCGTCTGGGGTCCCCGGGTACGCAGTATTTT.

V is TRBV20-1 and J is TRBJ2-3; the match to TRBD2 covers 11 bases. Germline trimming cut 6 bases from V and 7 bases from J; bases unmatched to any gene: 15. This CDR3 comprises 16 residues. Germline assignment: CDR1 DFQATT and CDR2 SNEGSKA (reference sequence). CDR3: CSASDTSGSSPYTQYF. CDR3 coding DNA: TGCAGTGCCAGCGATACTAGCGGGAGTAGCCCATATACGCAGTATTTT.

This clonotype was seen once. This chain links TRBV7-3 with TRBJ2-3, with 13 bases identical to TRBD2. The trim removed 3 bases at V and 4 bases at J, leaving 4 bases unmatched. The length of the CDR3 is 16 residues. CDR1 and CDR2 (germline): SGHTA, FQGTGA. Written as DNA, the CDR3 is TGTGCCAGCAGCTTCGGACTAGCGGGAGTCGCAGATACGCAGTATTTT. Translation gives CASSFGLAGVADTQYF.

This chain connects TRBV7-2 to TRBJ2-3, with a possible D match to TRBD2 (5 bases). The CDR3 contains 15 residues. Trimming cost V 4 bases and J 3 bases, with 14 bases left between them. Germline V gene sequence: CDR1 SGHTA, CDR2 FQGNSA. CDR3 DNA sequence: TGTGCCAGCAGCTCCGCGGGCCACTGGACAGATACGCAGTATTTT. This gives the protein CASSSAGHWTDTQYF.

This clonotype showed up many times. Here the CDR3 reads CASSGGGQRTDTQYF. CDR3 nucleotides: TGTGCCAGCAGCGGGGGGGGACAGCGCACAGATACGCAGTATTTT. This chain links TRBV7-9 with TRBJ2-3, with D possibly being TRBD1 or TRBD2 (7 bases each). V lost 5 bases to trimming and J lost 1 base, with 13 bases between them. Germline CDR1 SEHNR, CDR2 FQNEAQ (reference sequence). The CDR3 extends over 15 amino acids.